The 14 T cell receptor beta chains listed next were all sequenced from one sample in a study of shared clonotypes between healthy human individuals. Profiling relied on immunoSEQ multiplex PCR, and the TCRdb table lists in-frame clones only, not all of them. The sample shows 450,000 to 650,000 clones, roughly 72% of them seen only once. Material: PBMCs. These receptors all come from a woman aged 40 to 50 in good health. Some clones in this sample may be carry-over from other donors' samples.

This clone was seen more than once but under ten times. The rearrangement uses TRBV7-6 and TRBJ2-3, with 7 bases lining up with TRBD1. From germline, CDR1 is SGHVS and CDR2 FNYEAQ. After removal of 7 bases from V and 0 bases from J, the junction contained 7 bases not matched to a gene. This CDR3 has 15 residues. The chain's CDR3 is CASTQGVRSTDTQYF. The CDR3 nucleotides are TGTGCCAGCACCCAGGGGGTGAGGAGCACAGATACGCAGTATTTT.

This rearrangement joins TRBV11-2 to TRBJ2-7; no firm D call. The germline V gene encodes CDR1 SGHAT and CDR2 FQNNGV. The CDR3 sequence is 15 residues long. The V and J ends lost 1 base and 7 bases respectively, with 17 bases between them. CDR3 sequence (DNA): TGTGCCAGCAGCTTAGCGACCGGTAACGTTGGGGAGCAGTACTTC. Translating gives CASSLATGNVGEQYF.

About this clone: Other DNA sequences in the same sample also yield this CDR3. The V call is TRBV2, the J call TRBJ2-3, with TRBD2 identical over 11 bases. Per germline, CDR1 SNHLY and CDR2 FYNNEI. V was pared by 2 bases and J by 6 bases, with 4 bases of the junction left unmatched. This CDR3 spans 15 amino acids. DNA of the CDR3: TGTGCCAGCAGTGAACTAGCGGGAGGTTCGGATACGCAGTATTTT. It yields the protein CASSELAGGSDTQYF.

The gene calls are TRBV5-6 and TRBJ2-5; D is tentatively TRBD1 or TRBD2 (5 bases each). The germline V gene encodes CDR1 SGHDT and CDR2 YYEEEE. CDR3 length: 15 amino acids. V lost 3 bases, J lost 1 base, and 13 bases lay in between. The CDR3 DNA reads as TGTGCCAGCAGCTACTCCTGGGACGCCCAAGAGACCCAGTACTTC. This translates into CASSYSWDAQETQYF.

The chain is built from TRBV18 and TRBJ2-6, with 12 bases fitting TRBD1. The CDR3 has 19 amino acids. With 2 bases clipped from V and 1 base from J, the junction kept 6 bases outside the gene matches. The V gene's germline CDR1 is KGHSH and CDR2 LQKENI. CDR3 amino acids: CASSPNPGQGASGANVLTF. The CDR3 coding sequence is TGTGCCAGCTCACCAAACCCGGGACAGGGGGCTTCTGGGGCCAACGTCCTGACTTTC.

The V gene is TRBV29-1, the J gene TRBJ2-3, with 15 bases fitting TRBD2. This CDR3 contains 15 residues. J was trimmed by 3 bases and V by 7 bases; bases with no gene match: 5. In germline, CDR1 is SQVTM, CDR2 ANQGSEA. CDR3 DNA sequence: TGCAGCGAAAAGGGACTAGCGGGAGGTACAGATACGCAGTATTTT. As protein: CSEKGLAGGTDTQYF.

The CDR3 reads CASSLEEKRGYTF. The CDR3 region has the DNA TGTGCCAGCAGCTTGGAGGAGAAGAGGGGCTACACCTTC. The rearrangement links TRBV7-9 to TRBJ1-2; D is undetermined. Germline V gene lookup returns CDR1 SEHNR and CDR2 FQNEAQ (reference sequence). The CDR3 has 13 amino acids. Trimming left V 3 bases short and J 8 bases short, with 13 bases between.

The chain employs TRBV6-5 and TRBJ2-7; D gene unclear. CDR3 length: 14 amino acids. Germline V gene lookup returns CDR1 MNHEY and CDR2 SVGAGI. V was shortened by 6 bases and J by 0 bases, with 12 bases between the two germline ends. The CDR3 nucleotides read TGTGCCAGCAGGTACCTAAGTATCTCCTACGAGCAGTACTTC. Its translation: CASRYLSISYEQYF.

The CDR3 sequence: CASSFRAGYGYTF. CDR3 DNA: TGTGCCAGCAGTTTTAGGGCAGGTTATGGCTACACCTTC. The chain recombines TRBV27 with TRBJ1-2; D not certain. The CDR3 runs to 13 residues. Trimming left V 3 bases short and J 5 bases short, with 10 bases between. CDR1 and CDR2 from the germline V gene are MNHEY and SMNVEV (reference sequence).

This clone was recorded only once. The gene calls are TRBV28 and TRBJ1-1, with D maybe TRBD1 (6 bases). The CDR3 is 16 residues long. The germline gives CDR1 MDHEN, CDR2 SYDVKM. With 6 bases removed from V and 3 bases from J, the gap between germline ends came to 20 bases. The CDR3 bases are TGTGCCAGCAGCCCTTCATGGGGGGCTGGAGACACTGAAGCTTTCTTT. It is translated as CASSPSWGAGDTEAFF.

The rearrangement joins TRBV7-8 to TRBJ1-1, with D maybe TRBD1 (5 bases). The V end lost 5 bases, the J end lost 5 bases, and 12 bases lay between the germline ends. The CDR3 runs 13 residues. The germline gives CDR1 SGHVS, CDR2 FQNEAQ. This CDR3 is CASSPWGNTEAFF. The DNA for the CDR3 is TGTGCCAGCAGCCCCTGGGGGAATACTGAAGCTTTCTTT.

Of note for this clone: The sample holds other DNA sequences that translate to the same CDR3. This sequence joins TRBV19 and TRBJ1-1; D possibly corresponds to TRBD1 (6 bases). Trimming cost V 8 bases and J 1 base, with 8 bases left between them. The CDR3 is 12 residues long. From germline, CDR1 is LNHDA and CDR2 SQIVND (reference sequence). The CDR3 here is CASGQTNTEAFF. The DNA of the CDR3 is TGTGCCAGTGGACAGACGAACACTGAAGCTTTCTTT.

This clone was observed at least ten times. The rearrangement joins TRBV7-2 to TRBJ2-7, with D unclear. Germline loops: CDR1 SGHTA, CDR2 FQGNSA. The CDR3 extends over 12 amino acids. V lost 5 bases, J lost 4 bases, and 9 bases lay in between. The CDR3 bases are TGTGCCAGCAGCAAGACGCTTTACGAGCAGTACTTC. This gives the protein CASSKTLYEQYF.

The V gene is TRBV9, the J gene TRBJ2-7; D not resolved. Germline-derived CDR1 and CDR2 are SGDLS and YYNGEE. The CDR3 extends over 14 amino acids. V lost 0 bases and J 5 bases, leaving 12 bases between the germline ends. CDR3 bases: TGTGCCAGCAGCGTAGGGGTACAGTCCCACGAGCAGTACTTC. Protein: CASSVGVQSHEQYF.